This entry lists 24 T cell receptor beta chains sequenced from one sample in a study of CD8 T cells in Susac syndrome. Reverse transcription used about 0.5 to 1 ug RNA and random hexamers. TCRdb processed the immunoSEQ multiplex PCR reads anew with MiXCR; each CDR3 protein has one entry. The sample holds roughly 150,000 distinct CDR3 sequences, about 95% seen once. Sequenced: CD8+ T cells from PBMCs. These receptors originate from a human donor with multiple sclerosis.

The chain employs TRBV12-5 and TRBJ2-7; D gene unclear. The V end was cut by 1 base, the J end by 4 bases, with 5 bases between. Germline V gives CDR1 LGHNT, CDR2 FRNRAP. The CDR3 extends over 12 amino acids. CDR3 sequence (DNA): TGTGCTAGTGGTTTGGGGCCATACGAGCAGTACTTC. Protein sequence: CASGLGPYEQYF.

J is TRBJ2-3 and V is TRBV25-1; TRBD2 matches 10 bases. Trimming at V came to 1 base and at J to 2 bases, leaving 6 bases not matched to a gene. This CDR3 has 17 residues. The germline gives CDR1 MGHDK, CDR2 SYGVNS. The CDR3 nucleotides read TGTGCCAGCAGTGAATGGAGTAGCGGGGGGAACACAGATACGCAGTATTTT. Translation: CASSEWSSGGNTDTQYF.

V usage is TRBV27 and J usage is TRBJ2-1; D might be TRBD2 (5 bases). V lost 6 bases, J lost 5 bases, and 11 bases lay in between. Per germline, CDR1 MNHEY and CDR2 SMNVEV (reference sequence). The CDR3 runs to 13 residues. CDR3 coding DNA: TGTGCCAGCAGCACCCTTAGCGACAATGAGCAGTTCTTC. Translated: CASSTLSDNEQFF.

The chain has TRBV30 and TRBJ2-4; 7 bases agree with TRBD2. Trimming at V came to 5 bases and at J to 11 bases, leaving 12 bases not matched to a gene. This CDR3 spans 13 amino acids. CDR1 and CDR2 (germline): GTSNPN, SVGIG (reference sequence). As DNA, the CDR3 is TGTGCCTGGGCGGGGGTTCCGCCGGGCCTTCAGTACTTC. It codes for CAWAGVPPGLQYF.

This sequence joins TRBV19 and TRBJ2-1, with D possibly TRBD2 on 5 matching bases. Trimming removed 3 bases from V and 0 bases from J, with 12 bases in between. Germline V gene sequence: CDR1 LNHDA, CDR2 SQIVND (reference sequence). The CDR3 has 16 residues. CDR3 protein: CASSIFPTSSYNEQFF. Here the CDR3 DNA reads TGTGCCAGTAGTATCTTCCCTACTAGCTCCTACAATGAGCAGTTCTTC.

The V gene is TRBV15, the J gene TRBJ2-5; D ambiguous. The CDR3 runs to 13 residues. V shed 2 bases and J shed 1 base, with 5 bases lying between them. The germline gives CDR1 LNHNV, CDR2 YYDKDF (reference sequence). CDR3 amino acids: CATSRLRQETQYF. In DNA, the CDR3 is TGTGCCACCAGCAGACTGCGCCAAGAGACCCAGTACTTC.

The chain employs TRBV20-1 and TRBJ2-1, with 11 bases identical to TRBD2. The CDR3 contains 16 residues. V trimming: 0 bases; J trimming: 6 bases; junction bases outside the gene matches: 7. CDR1 and CDR2 (germline): DFQATT, SNEGSKA (reference sequence). The CDR3 protein is CSARDSLAGGINEQFF. The CDR3 DNA reads as TGCAGTGCTAGAGATAGCCTAGCGGGGGGTATCAATGAGCAGTTCTTC.

The chain has TRBV24-1 and TRBJ2-3; D is perhaps TRBD1 or TRBD2 (5 bases each). CDR1 is KGHDR and CDR2 is SFDVKD in the germline V gene. The length of the CDR3 is 14 residues. The ends were cut back, 10 bases at V and 3 bases at J, with 16 bases in the middle. CDR3 in amino acids: CATPGTPGTDTQYF. The CDR3 nucleotides read TGTGCCACTCCCGGGACCCCGGGGACAGATACGCAGTATTTT.

The rearrangement joins TRBV5-1 to TRBJ1-6; D is perhaps TRBD1 (6 bases). Trimming took 4 bases from V and 10 from J, leaving 24 bases between them. Germline V lookup: CDR1 SGHRS, CDR2 YFSETQ. CDR3 size: 17 residues. CDR3 DNA sequence: TGCGCCAGCAGCCTGGGCTGGGGGCTCCCAGGTGAGTCACCCCTCCACTTT. Amino acid sequence: CASSLGWGLPGESPLHF.

In nucleotides, the CDR3 is TGCAGTGCTAGAGGCCGAAACAGGTTGGGTTACGAGCAGTACTTC. As protein: CSARGRNRLGYEQYF. This chain uses TRBV20-1 with TRBJ2-7, with D possibly matching TRBD1 (5 bases). This CDR3 contains 15 residues. V was shortened by 1 base and J by 4 bases, with 17 bases between the two germline ends. Germline loops: CDR1 DFQATT, CDR2 SNEGSKA (reference sequence).

The chain links TRBV20-1 to TRBJ1-6; D is possibly TRBD1 (5 bases). In germline, CDR1 is DFQATT, CDR2 SNEGSKA (reference sequence). The CDR3 has 12 residues. V lost 0 bases, J lost 10 bases, and 7 bases lay in between. The CDR3 sequence is CSARDWGSPLHF. The CDR3 region has the DNA TGCAGTGCTAGAGATTGGGGCTCACCCCTCCACTTT.

This clonotype was detected a few times. The genes are TRBV12-3 or TRBV12-4 and TRBJ1-2; 9 nucleotides line up with TRBD1. This CDR3 has 13 residues. The trim removed 6 bases at V and 6 bases at J, leaving 5 bases unmatched. The CDR3 sequence is CASSWTGADGYTF. Written as DNA, the CDR3 is TGTGCCAGCAGCTGGACAGGGGCTGATGGCTACACCTTC.

This chain uses TRBV27 with TRBJ2-7; D tentatively reads TRBD1 or TRBD2 (6 bases each). Per germline, CDR1 MNHEY and CDR2 SMNVEV (reference sequence). CDR3 size: 13 residues. Trimming removed 3 bases from V and 4 bases from J, with 10 bases in between. CDR3 loop: CASSFGGGYEQYF. CDR3 sequence (DNA): TGTGCCAGCAGTTTCGGAGGGGGGTACGAGCAGTACTTC.

CDR3 sequence (DNA): TGCAGTGCTAGACAGTATAGGACAGGGTGGACCAATCAGCCCCAGCATTTT. Translation gives CSARQYRTGWTNQPQHF. The chain uses TRBV20-1 and TRBJ1-5, with 8 bases lining up with TRBD1. V was clipped by 2 bases and J by 3 bases; unmatched bases: 12. The germline V gene encodes CDR1 DFQATT and CDR2 SNEGSKA (reference sequence). The CDR3 covers 17 residues.

The rearrangement uses TRBV12-3 or TRBV12-4 and TRBJ2-5; D unclear. The V and J ends lost 5 bases and 4 bases respectively, with 5 bases between them. This CDR3 comprises 11 residues. The CDR3 sequence: CASSPTETQYF. In DNA, the CDR3 is TGTGCCAGCAGTCCCACAGAGACCCAGTACTTC.

The chain employs TRBV30 and TRBJ1-5; D not resolved. Germline values: CDR1 GTSNPN, CDR2 SVGIG (reference sequence). The CDR3 sequence is 13 residues long. V dropped 4 bases and J dropped 8 bases, with 15 bases sitting between them. This CDR3 reads CAWNLAAQEPQHF. In DNA, the CDR3 is TGTGCCTGGAACTTGGCAGCGCAAGAGCCCCAGCATTTT.

In DNA, the CDR3 is TGTGCCAGCAGCTTAGCGGGACAGGGTTACACAGATACGCAGTATTTT. It yields the protein CASSLAGQGYTDTQYF. V usage is TRBV7-8 and J usage is TRBJ2-3; 9 bases agree with TRBD1. V trimming: 0 bases; J trimming: 2 bases; junction bases outside the gene matches: 3. This CDR3 region has 16 residues. The germline V gene encodes CDR1 SGHVS and CDR2 FQNEAQ.

The V call is TRBV11-2, the J call TRBJ2-7, with D perhaps matching TRBD2 (5 bases). Germline CDR1 reads SGHAT; CDR2 reads FQNNGV. Trimming removed 5 bases from V and 2 bases from J, with 13 bases in between. The CDR3 sequence is 14 residues long. CDR3 loop: CASSPPSYPYEQYF. CDR3 bases: TGTGCCAGCAGCCCCCCTAGCTACCCCTACGAGCAGTACTTC.

The J gene is TRBJ2-2, the V gene TRBV4-1, with D possibly matching TRBD1 (6 bases). The CDR3 contains 18 residues. The germline CDR1 and CDR2 sequences are MGHRA and YSYEKL. The V and J ends lost 4 bases and 0 bases respectively, with 18 bases between them. In nucleotides, the CDR3 is TGCGCCAGCAGCCGCATACCGGGGACATCTACGAACACCGGGGAGCTGTTTTTT. Its protein is CASSRIPGTSTNTGELFF.

The rearrangement uses TRBV18 and TRBJ2-7; D is unresolved. Germline loops: CDR1 KGHSH, CDR2 LQKENI. V was cut by 0 bases and J by 3 bases, with 9 bases left in between. The CDR3 extends over 14 amino acids. The CDR3 sequence is CASSPPLQNYEQYV. CDR3 bases: TGTGCCAGCTCACCACCACTGCAAAACTACGAGCAGTACGTC.

J is TRBJ1-2 and V is TRBV14; D uncertain. The germline CDR1 and CDR2 sequences are SGHDN and FVKESK. The germline V and J ends were trimmed by 1 base and 8 bases, with 11 bases remaining between them. CDR3 size: 13 residues. CDR3 DNA sequence: TGTGCCAGCAGCCAAGTCAACGGGCACGGCTACACCTTC. Protein product: CASSQVNGHGYTF.

The gene calls are TRBV27 and TRBJ1-5, with 7 nucleotides matching TRBD1. V lost 3 bases to trimming and J lost 5 bases; unmatched junction nucleotides: 16. In germline, CDR1 is MNHEY, CDR2 SMNVEV (reference sequence). The CDR3 extends over 18 amino acids. CDR3 in amino acids: CASSFIGPTGFGHQPQHF. CDR3 coding DNA: TGTGCCAGCAGTTTCATCGGCCCGACAGGGTTTGGACATCAGCCCCAGCATTTT.

In DNA form, the CDR3 reads TGCAGCGGGGAGGGACGGACCTACAATGAGCAGTTCTTC. Its protein product is CSGEGRTYNEQFF. The chain joins TRBV29-1 to TRBJ2-1, with 7 bases aligning to TRBD2. This CDR3 contains 13 residues. Looked up from germline, CDR1 is SQVTM and CDR2 is ANQGSEA. Germline trimming cut 7 bases from V and 2 bases from J; bases unmatched to any gene: 5.

The rearrangement links TRBV7-9 to TRBJ1-3, with D hard to call. This CDR3 is built from 16 residues. The germline gives CDR1 SEHNR, CDR2 FQNEAQ (reference sequence). Trimming removed 5 bases at V and 2 bases at J, with 16 bases between. CDR3 sequence (DNA): TGTGCCAGCAGCACCACGGTGGGGAACCCTGGAAACACCATATATTTT. Amino acid sequence: CASSTTVGNPGNTIYF.